This TCR beta chain comes out of a study of T-cell memory formation after mild COVID-19. Study at large: Clustering of TCRs was largely donor specific. Broader study findings: Those CD4+ clones that contracted were mainly in CM and EM (CD8+ ones in EMRA).

The CDR3 length is 14 residues. The V end was cut by 6 bases, the J end by 2 bases, with 13 bases between. Germline V CDR1 and CDR2: LNHDA, SQIVND (reference sequence). This clonotype has just a few counts. Its antigen remains unknown. TCRdb processed the 5' RACE reads anew with MiXCR; each CDR3 protein has one entry. The profile shows about 440,000 distinct CDR3 sequences, roughly 20% of them singletons. The receptor was isolated from an adult woman who had mild COVID-19 (a few samples of this study predate the infection). Cell type and time point are not known. V and J are TRBV19 and TRBJ1-2; D possibly corresponds to TRBD1 (5 bases). Input material: PBMCs or a T cell subset sorted from them (not recorded which). CDR3 sequence reads: CASSSGKWNYGYTF. The CDR3 coding sequence is TGTGCCAGTAGCTCAGGGAAATGGAACTATGGCTACACCTTC.